This T cell receptor (beta chain) originates from a study of blood T cell repertoires in COVID-19. Study-level background: The samples span acute and convalescent COVID-19 from the United States, Italy and Spain. The cDNA or gDNA used as material had been derived from T cells, B-cell-depleted T cells, or PBMCs.

Generated by immunoSEQ multiplex PCR, the TCRdb table keeps only in-frame clones and is missing some. This sample has tens of thousands of clones, with approximately 80% found just once. V was shortened by 0 bases and J by 6 bases, with 12 bases between the two germline ends. The V gene's germline CDR1 is LGHNA and CDR2 YNFKEQ. The CDR3 runs to 14 residues. This clone was counted once. The chain carries TRBV4-2 and TRBJ2-7; TRBD1 is a possible D gene (6 bases). Sequencing was carried out using peripheral blood. The receptor was derived from a man between 60 and 75 years old with acute or convalescent COVID-19. CDR3 nucleotide sequence: TGTGCCAGCAGCCAAGAAATTAGGGGGAGCGAGCAGTACTTC. Protein product: CASSQEIRGSEQYF.